Listed here is a single TCR beta chain. The sample comes from a study of blood T cell repertoires in COVID-19. Study-level information: The United States, Italy and Spain were the sources of the acute and convalescent COVID-19 samples.

Germline CDR1 is SNHLY and CDR2 is FYNNEI. Trimming took off 6 bases at V and 10 bases at J, with 16 bases between the two ends. CDR3 length: 14 amino acids. As originally analysed: Amplification of reference gene primers was used by the study to estimate nucleated cell counts. Sequencing used immunoSEQ multiplex PCR; TCRdb keeps in-frame clones, though not all of them. That table gives V, J and clone size, and the DNA gave D and trimming. The sample holds 250,000 to 300,000 clones; more than 75% are singletons and the top ten take about 1.6%. The source material was peripheral blood. This chain links TRBV2 with TRBJ1-6; D ambiguous. The clonotype originates from a woman aged 40 to 50 who had recovered from COVID-19. The chain's CDR3 is CASRPPGDGSPLHF. CDR3 in DNA: TGTGCCAGCAGGCCACCCGGGGATGGGTCACCCCTCCACTTT.